The 9 T cell receptor beta chains below were found in one sample sequenced in a study of T-cell reconstitution after alpha-beta-depleted transplantation in children. Unique molecular identifiers were used to barcode this TCRbeta library. TCRdb re-analysed the PCR reads in MiXCR, keeping a single row per CDR3 protein. Found here are 450,000 to 550,000 distinct CDR3 sequences, about 10% of them singletons; the top ten hold 12% to 15%. The input for sequencing was PBMCs, mostly from graft donor cells, taken 180 days after TCRalphabeta/CD19-depleted stem cell transplant. The source is a female patient aged 2 to 10 who had a stem cell transplant for aplastic anemia, so the T cells may come from the graft donor.

There are a few counts of this clonotype. This chain uses TRBV3-1 with TRBJ2-5; TRBD1 is a possible D gene (6 bases). Trimming shortened V by 1 base and J by 3 bases, and 15 bases separated the two germline ends. CDR1 is LGHDT, CDR2 YNNKEL, per germline (reference sequence). The CDR3 covers 16 residues. CDR3 loop: CASSQVWWAGEETQYF. The CDR3 nucleotides read TGTGCCAGCAGCCAAGTATGGTGGGCAGGGGAAGAGACCCAGTACTTC.

Comment on this clonotype: A much larger clone differs by one base, so this may be a read error. The chain has TRBV29-1 and TRBJ2-1, with TRBD2 matching 7 bases. Germline values: CDR1 SQVTM, CDR2 ANQGSEA. The CDR3 length is 14 residues. Unmatched junction bases numbered 9, after V lost 4 bases and J lost 6 bases. The CDR3 nucleotides read TGCAGCGTTGTAGGGCTAGCGGAAGCCAATGAGCAGTTCTTC. It translates to CSVVGLAEANEQFF.

A few counts support this clonotype. This sequence joins TRBV6-1 and TRBJ2-3; 9 nucleotides match TRBD1. J was trimmed by 1 base and V by 6 bases; bases with no gene match: 8. The CDR3 length is 16 residues. Germline CDR1 is MNHNS and CDR2 is SASEGT. CDR3 nucleotides: TGTGCCAGCAGCCAACCGGACAGGGGAGGCACAGATACGCAGTATTTT. It encodes CASSQPDRGGTDTQYF.

The V call is TRBV11-2, the J call TRBJ2-1; 10 nucleotides agree with TRBD2. Unmatched junction bases numbered 3, after V lost 9 bases and J lost 4 bases. The germline CDR1 and CDR2 sequences are SGHAT and FQNNGV. The CDR3 is 13 amino acids. DNA for the CDR3: TGTGCCAGTTGGACTAGCGGATACAATGAGCAGTTCTTC. Its translation: CASWTSGYNEQFF.

The V gene is TRBV18, the J gene TRBJ2-3; D possibly matches TRBD1 or TRBD2 (5 bases each). Trimming stripped 8 bases from V and 4 bases from J, with 16 bases between. Germline V gene sequence: CDR1 KGHSH, CDR2 LQKENI. The CDR3 spans 14 residues. CDR3 sequence (DNA): TGTGCCAGCCTCCGGGACGGAGGTCCAGATACGCAGTATTTT. It specifies CASLRDGGPDTQYF.

CDR3 residues: CAGSETRITDTQYF. CDR3 coding DNA: TGTGCCGGAAGCGAGACCAGAATCACAGATACGCAGTATTTT. The genes are TRBV12-3 or TRBV12-4 and TRBJ2-3; D call uncertain. V lost 11 bases and J 2 bases, leaving 17 bases between the germline ends. The CDR3 has 14 amino acids.

The chain links TRBV7-7 to TRBJ1-1, with TRBD1 identical over 7 bases. V lost 5 bases, J lost 6 bases, and 12 bases stayed unmatched. Germline CDR1 reads SSHAT; CDR2 reads FNYEAQ (reference sequence). This CDR3 spans 15 amino acids. CDR3 in amino acids: CASSPTGAPRPEAFF. In DNA, the CDR3 is TGTGCCAGCAGCCCCACAGGGGCCCCCCGACCTGAAGCTTTCTTT. Complete variable domain (other parts from reference TRBV7-7 and TRBJ1-1): GAGVSQSPRYKVTKRGQDVTLRCDPISSHATLYWYQQALGQGPEFLTYFNYEAQPDKSGLPSDRFSAERPEGSISTLTIQRTEQRDSAMYRCASSPTGAPRPEAFFGQGTRLTVV.

In its sample, this clonotype was seen a few times. The chain employs TRBV24-1 and TRBJ2-1; perhaps TRBD1 as D (6 bases). Trimming removed 0 bases at V and 0 bases at J, with 8 bases between. Germline V lookup: CDR1 KGHDR, CDR2 SFDVKD. CDR3 length: 16 amino acids. The CDR3 DNA follows: TGTGCCACCAGTGATTTGCTGGACAGCTCCTACAATGAGCAGTTCTTC. Amino acids: CATSDLLDSSYNEQFF.

This clonotype has just a few counts. This chain links TRBV5-1 with TRBJ2-7; perhaps TRBD1 as D (5 bases). Germline loops: CDR1 SGHRS, CDR2 YFSETQ. This CDR3 has 13 residues. Trimming removed 5 bases at V and 6 bases at J, with 15 bases between. The CDR3 region has the DNA TGCGCCAGCAGATCGGACAAGATGGGCGAGCAGTACGTC. This sequence encodes CASRSDKMGEQYV.